This T cell receptor (beta chain) was documented in a study of blood T cell repertoires in COVID-19. Original processing methods: Reference gene primer amplification in the assay estimated nucleated cell counts. Assay: immunoSEQ multiplex PCR; the TCRdb copy retains only in-frame clones and omits some. V and J calls and clone size come straight from that table; D and trimming were deduced from the DNA. The data show 120,000 to 150,000 clones, with around 85% seen just once and around 8% held by the top ten. CDR3 length: 15 residues. V was clipped by 6 bases and J by 2 bases; unmatched bases: 8. CDR1 SGHTA and CDR2 FQGNSA come from the germline V gene.

This receptor was obtained from a woman aged 60-75 years with COVID-19, enrolled during active disease. The sample was peripheral blood. The gene calls are TRBV7-2 and TRBJ1-1; 8 positions agree with TRBD1. CDR3 sequence reads: CASRLQGVTNTEAFF. DNA of the CDR3: TGTGCCAGCAGGTTACAGGGGGTGACAAACACTGAAGCTTTCTTT.